This section outlines one T cell receptor (beta chain) sequence together with its context. V dropped 2 bases and J dropped 9 bases, with 13 bases sitting between them. The CDR3 is 12 amino acids. The germline CDR1 and CDR2 sequences are SQVTM and ANQGSEA. The entry originates in a study of blood T cells in healthy people across ages. Study at large: The template switching approach captured approximately one barcoded beta molecule for every two T cells.

A second roughly 6 to 11 cycle PCR used barcoded and J-beta primers. TCRdb recomputed calls from the 5' RACE reads with MiXCR, one row per CDR3 protein. This sample has about 780,000 distinct CDR3 sequences, with 62% found just once. The clonotype comes from a man aged 25 to 40 in good health. The specimen was blood. The V gene is TRBV29-1, the J gene TRBJ1-1; D is ambiguous. Here the CDR3 reads CSVEKVSGQAFF. For the CDR3, the DNA is TGCAGCGTTGAAAAAGTAAGCGGGCAAGCTTTCTTT.